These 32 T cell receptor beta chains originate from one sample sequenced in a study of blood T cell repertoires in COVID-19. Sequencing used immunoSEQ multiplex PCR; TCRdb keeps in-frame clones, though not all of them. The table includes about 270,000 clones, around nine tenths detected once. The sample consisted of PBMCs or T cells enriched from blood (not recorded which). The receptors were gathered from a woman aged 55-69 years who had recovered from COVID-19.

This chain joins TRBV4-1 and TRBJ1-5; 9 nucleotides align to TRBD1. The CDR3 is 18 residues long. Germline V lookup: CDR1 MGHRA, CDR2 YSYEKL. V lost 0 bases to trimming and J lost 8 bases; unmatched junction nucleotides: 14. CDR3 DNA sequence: TGCGCCAGCAGCCAAGATCAACCCTGGACAGGGGAGATTGAGCCCCAGCATTTT. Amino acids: CASSQDQPWTGEIEPQHF.

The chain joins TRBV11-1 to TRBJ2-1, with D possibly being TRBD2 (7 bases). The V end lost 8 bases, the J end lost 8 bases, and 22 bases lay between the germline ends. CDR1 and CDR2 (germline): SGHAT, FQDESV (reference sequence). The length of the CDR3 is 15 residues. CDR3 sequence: CASRGGGARSDEQFF. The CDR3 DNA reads TGTGCCAGCCGGGGTGGGGGGGCCCGTAGCGATGAGCAGTTCTTC.

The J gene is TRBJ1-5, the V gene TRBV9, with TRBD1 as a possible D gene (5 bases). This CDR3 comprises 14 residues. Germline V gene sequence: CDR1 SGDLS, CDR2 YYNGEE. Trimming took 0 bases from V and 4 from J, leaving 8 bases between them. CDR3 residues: CASSVAGGNQPQHF. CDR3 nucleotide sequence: TGTGCCAGCAGCGTAGCGGGGGGGAATCAGCCCCAGCATTTT.

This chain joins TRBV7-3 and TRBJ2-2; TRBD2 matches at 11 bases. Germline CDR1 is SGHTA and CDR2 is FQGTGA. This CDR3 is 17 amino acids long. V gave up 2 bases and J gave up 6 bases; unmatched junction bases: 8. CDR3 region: CASSLYRSGGAAGELFF. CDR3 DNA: TGTGCCAGCAGCTTATACCGTAGCGGGGGGGCCGCCGGGGAGCTGTTTTTT.

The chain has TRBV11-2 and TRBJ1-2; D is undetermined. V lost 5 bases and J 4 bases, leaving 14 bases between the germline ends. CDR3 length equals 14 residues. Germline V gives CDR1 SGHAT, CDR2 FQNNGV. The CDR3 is CASSRPNSPYGYTF. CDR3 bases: TGTGCCAGCAGCCGCCCCAACAGCCCCTATGGCTACACCTTC.

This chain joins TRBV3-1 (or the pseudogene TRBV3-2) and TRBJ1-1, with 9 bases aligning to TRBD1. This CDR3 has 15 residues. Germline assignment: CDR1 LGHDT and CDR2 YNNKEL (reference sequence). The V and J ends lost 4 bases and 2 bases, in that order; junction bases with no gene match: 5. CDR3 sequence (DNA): TGTGCCAGCAGCCTCGGGACAGGGACCAACACTGAAGCTTTCTTT. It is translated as CASSLGTGTNTEAFF.

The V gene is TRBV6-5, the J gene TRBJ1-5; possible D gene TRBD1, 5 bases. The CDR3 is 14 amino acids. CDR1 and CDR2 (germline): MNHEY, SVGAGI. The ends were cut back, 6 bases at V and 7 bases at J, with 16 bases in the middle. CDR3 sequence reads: CASRNHRSQQPQHF. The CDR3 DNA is TGTGCCAGCAGAAACCACAGGTCACAGCAGCCCCAGCATTTT.

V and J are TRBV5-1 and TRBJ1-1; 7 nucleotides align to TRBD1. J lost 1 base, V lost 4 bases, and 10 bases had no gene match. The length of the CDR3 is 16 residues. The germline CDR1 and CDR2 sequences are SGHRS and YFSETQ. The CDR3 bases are TGCGCCAGCAGCGGCCGACAGGGCTCGGGGAACACTGAAGCTTTCTTT. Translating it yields CASSGRQGSGNTEAFF.

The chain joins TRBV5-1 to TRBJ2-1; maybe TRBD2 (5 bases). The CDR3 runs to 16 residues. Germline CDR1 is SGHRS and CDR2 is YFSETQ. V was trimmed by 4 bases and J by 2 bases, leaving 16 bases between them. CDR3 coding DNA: TGCGCCAGCAGCCCTTCAAGCGGAGTAACCTACAATGAGCAGTTCTTC. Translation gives CASSPSSGVTYNEQFF.

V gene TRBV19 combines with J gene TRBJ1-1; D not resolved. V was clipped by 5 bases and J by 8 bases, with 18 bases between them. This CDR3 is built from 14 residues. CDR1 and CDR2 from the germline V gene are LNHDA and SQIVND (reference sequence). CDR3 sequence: CASSAGGYATEAFF. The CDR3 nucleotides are TGTGCCAGTAGTGCAGGAGGATACGCCACGGAAGCTTTCTTT. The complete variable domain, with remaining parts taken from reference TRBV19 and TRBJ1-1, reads DGGITQSPKYLFRKEGQNVTLSCEQNLNHDAMYWYRQDPGQGLRLIYYSQIVNDFQKGDIAEGYSVSREKKESFPLTVTSAQKNPTAFYLCASSAGGYATEAFFGQGTRLTVV.

CDR3 nucleotide sequence: TGTGCCAGCAGCTCGGGACAAAATAACGCGAACACCGGGGAGCTGTTTTTT. Translating it yields CASSSGQNNANTGELFF. The chain uses TRBV5-4 and TRBJ2-2, with a tentative D call TRBD1 (6 bases). V lost 3 bases and J lost 0, with 15 bases in between. This CDR3 comprises 17 residues. Germline CDR1 is SGHNT and CDR2 is YYREEE (reference sequence).

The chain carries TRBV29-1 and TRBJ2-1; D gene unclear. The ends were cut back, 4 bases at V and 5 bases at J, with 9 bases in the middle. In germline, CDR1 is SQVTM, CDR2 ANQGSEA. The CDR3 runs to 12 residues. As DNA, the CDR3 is TGCAGCGTTGTACAGTATAACAATGAGCAGTTCTTC. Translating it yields CSVVQYNNEQFF.

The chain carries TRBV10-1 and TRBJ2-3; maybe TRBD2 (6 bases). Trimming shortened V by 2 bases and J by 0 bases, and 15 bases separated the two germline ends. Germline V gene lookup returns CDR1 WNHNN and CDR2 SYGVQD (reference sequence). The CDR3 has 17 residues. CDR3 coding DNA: TGCGCCAGCAGTGAGAAGGTAGCGGCCGTGAGCACAGATACGCAGTATTTT. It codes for CASSEKVAAVSTDTQYF.

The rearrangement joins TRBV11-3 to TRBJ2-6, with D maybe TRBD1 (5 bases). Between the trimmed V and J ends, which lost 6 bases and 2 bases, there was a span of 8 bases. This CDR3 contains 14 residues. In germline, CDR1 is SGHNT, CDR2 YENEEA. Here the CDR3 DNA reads TGTGCCAGCAGTAGCAGGGCTGGGGCCAACGTCCTGACTTTC. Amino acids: CASSSRAGANVLTF.

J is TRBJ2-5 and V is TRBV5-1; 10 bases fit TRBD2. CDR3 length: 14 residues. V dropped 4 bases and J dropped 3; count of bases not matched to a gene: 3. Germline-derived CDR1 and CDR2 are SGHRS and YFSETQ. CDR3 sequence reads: CASSNGLAEETQYF. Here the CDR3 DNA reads TGCGCCAGCAGCAACGGACTAGCGGAAGAGACCCAGTACTTC.

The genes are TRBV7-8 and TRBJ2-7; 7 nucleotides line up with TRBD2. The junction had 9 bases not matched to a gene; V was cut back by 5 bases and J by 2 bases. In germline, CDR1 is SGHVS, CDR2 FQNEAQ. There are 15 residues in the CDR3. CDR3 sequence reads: CASSALAGGTYEQYF. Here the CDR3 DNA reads TGTGCCAGCAGCGCACTTGCCGGGGGGACCTACGAGCAGTACTTC. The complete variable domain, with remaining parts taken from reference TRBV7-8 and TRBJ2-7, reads GAGVSQSPRYKVAKRGQDVALRCDPISGHVSLFWYQQALGQGPEFLTYFQNEAQLDKSGLPSDRFFAERPEGSVSTLKIQRTQQEDSAVYLCASSALAGGTYEQYFGPGTRLTVT.

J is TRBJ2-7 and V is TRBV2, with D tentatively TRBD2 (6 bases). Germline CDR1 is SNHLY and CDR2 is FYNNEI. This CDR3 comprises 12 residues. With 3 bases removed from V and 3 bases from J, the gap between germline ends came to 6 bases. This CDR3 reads CASSEEGYEQYF. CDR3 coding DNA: TGTGCCAGCAGTGAGGAGGGCTACGAGCAGTACTTC. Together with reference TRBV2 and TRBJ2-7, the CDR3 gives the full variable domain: EPEVTQTPSHQVTQMGQEVILRCVPISNHLYFYWYRQILGQKVEFLVSFYNNEISEKSEIFDDQFSVERPDGSNFTLKIRSTKLEDSAMYFCASSEEGYEQYFGPGTRLTVT.

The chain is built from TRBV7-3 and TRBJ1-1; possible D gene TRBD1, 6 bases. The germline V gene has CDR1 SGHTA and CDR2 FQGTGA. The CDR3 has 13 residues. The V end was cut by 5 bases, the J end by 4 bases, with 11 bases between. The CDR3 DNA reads TGTGCCAGCAGCACTCAGGGGATCACTGAAGCTTTCTTT. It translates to CASSTQGITEAFF.

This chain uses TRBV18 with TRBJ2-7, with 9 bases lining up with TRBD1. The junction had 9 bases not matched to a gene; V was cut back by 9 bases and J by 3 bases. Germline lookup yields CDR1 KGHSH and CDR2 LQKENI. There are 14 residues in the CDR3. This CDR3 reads CASGPGQGHYEQYF. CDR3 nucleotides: TGTGCCAGTGGCCCGGGACAGGGCCACTACGAGCAGTACTTC.

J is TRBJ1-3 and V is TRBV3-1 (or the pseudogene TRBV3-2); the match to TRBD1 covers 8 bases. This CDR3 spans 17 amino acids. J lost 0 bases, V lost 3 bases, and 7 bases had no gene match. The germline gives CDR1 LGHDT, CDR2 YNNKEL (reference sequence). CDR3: CASSQDRAFNSGNTIYF. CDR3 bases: TGTGCCAGCAGCCAGGACAGGGCCTTCAACTCTGGAAACACCATATATTTT.

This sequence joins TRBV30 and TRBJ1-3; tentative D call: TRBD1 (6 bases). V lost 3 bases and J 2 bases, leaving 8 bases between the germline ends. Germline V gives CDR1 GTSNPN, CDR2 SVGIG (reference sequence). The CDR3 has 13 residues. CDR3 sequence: CAWSEGAGNTIYF. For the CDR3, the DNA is TGTGCCTGGAGCGAGGGGGCTGGAAACACCATATATTTT. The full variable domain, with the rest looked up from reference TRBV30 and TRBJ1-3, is SQTIHQWPATLVQPVGSPLSLECTVEGTSNPNLYWYRQAAGRGLQLLFYSVGIGQISSEVPQNLSASRPQDRQFILSSKKLLLSDSGFYLCAWSEGAGNTIYFGEGSWLTVV.

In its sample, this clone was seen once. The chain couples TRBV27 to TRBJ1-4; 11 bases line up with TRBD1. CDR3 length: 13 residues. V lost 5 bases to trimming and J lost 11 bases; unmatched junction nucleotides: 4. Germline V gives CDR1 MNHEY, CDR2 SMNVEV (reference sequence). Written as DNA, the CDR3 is TGTGCCAGCAGTCCCGGGACAGGGGGTAAACTGTTTTTT. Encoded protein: CASSPGTGGKLFF.

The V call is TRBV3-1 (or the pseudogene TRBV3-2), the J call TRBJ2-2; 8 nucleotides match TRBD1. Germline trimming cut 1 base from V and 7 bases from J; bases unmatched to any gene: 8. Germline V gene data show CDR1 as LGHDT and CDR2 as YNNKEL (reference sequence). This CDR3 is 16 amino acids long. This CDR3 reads CASSQGQGALVGELFF. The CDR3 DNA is TGTGCCAGCAGCCAAGGGCAGGGGGCATTGGTCGGGGAGCTGTTTTTT.

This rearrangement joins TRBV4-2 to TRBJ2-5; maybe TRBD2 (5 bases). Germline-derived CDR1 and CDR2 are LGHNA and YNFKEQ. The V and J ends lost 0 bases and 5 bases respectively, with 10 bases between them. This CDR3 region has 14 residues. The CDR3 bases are TGTGCCAGCAGCCAAGATGTGCAGCGGGAGACCCAGTACTTC. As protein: CASSQDVQRETQYF.

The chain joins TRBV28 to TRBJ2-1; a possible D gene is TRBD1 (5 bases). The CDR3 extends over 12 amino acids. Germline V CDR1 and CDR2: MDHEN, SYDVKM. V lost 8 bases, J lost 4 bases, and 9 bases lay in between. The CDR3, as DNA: TGTGCCAGCGGGGCGGTTTACAATGAGCAGTTCTTC. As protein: CASGAVYNEQFF.

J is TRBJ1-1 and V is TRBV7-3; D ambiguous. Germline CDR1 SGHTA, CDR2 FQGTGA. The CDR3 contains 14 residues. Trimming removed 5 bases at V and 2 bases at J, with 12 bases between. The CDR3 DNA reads TGTGCCAGCAGCCCGGAGCCTGGAAACACTGAAGCTTTCTTT. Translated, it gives CASSPEPGNTEAFF.

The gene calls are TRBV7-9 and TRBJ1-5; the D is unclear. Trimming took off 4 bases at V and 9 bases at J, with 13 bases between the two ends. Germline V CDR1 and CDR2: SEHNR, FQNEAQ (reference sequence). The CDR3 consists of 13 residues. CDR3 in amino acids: CASSSEALRPQHF. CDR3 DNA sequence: TGTGCCAGCAGCTCGGAGGCTCTTCGGCCCCAGCATTTT.

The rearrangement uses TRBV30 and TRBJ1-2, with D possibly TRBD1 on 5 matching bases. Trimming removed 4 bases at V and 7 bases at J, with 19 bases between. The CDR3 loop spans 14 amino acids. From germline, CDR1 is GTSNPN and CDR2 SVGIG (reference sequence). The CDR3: CAWIRGRGPRGYTF. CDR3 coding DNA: TGTGCCTGGATACGGGGGAGAGGGCCGCGTGGCTACACCTTC.

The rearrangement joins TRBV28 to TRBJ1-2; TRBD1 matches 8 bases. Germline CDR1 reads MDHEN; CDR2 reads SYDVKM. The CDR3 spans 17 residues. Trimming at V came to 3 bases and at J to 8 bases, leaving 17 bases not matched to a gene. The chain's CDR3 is CASSFRILDRVFPGYTF. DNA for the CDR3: TGTGCCAGCAGTTTCCGGATTCTGGACAGGGTATTTCCGGGCTACACCTTC.

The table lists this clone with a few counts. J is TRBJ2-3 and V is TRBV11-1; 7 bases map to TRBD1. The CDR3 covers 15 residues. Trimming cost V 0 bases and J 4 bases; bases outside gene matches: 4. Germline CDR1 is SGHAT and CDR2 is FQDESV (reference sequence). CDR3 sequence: CASSLAYRGSDTQYF. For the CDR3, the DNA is TGTGCCAGCAGCTTAGCCTACAGGGGATCAGATACGCAGTATTTT.

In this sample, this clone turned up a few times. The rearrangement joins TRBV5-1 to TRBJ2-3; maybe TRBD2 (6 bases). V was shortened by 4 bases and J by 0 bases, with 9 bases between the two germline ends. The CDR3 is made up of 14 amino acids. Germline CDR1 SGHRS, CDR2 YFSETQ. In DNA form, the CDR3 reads TGCGCCAGCAGCCCTGGGAGGAGCACAGATACGCAGTATTTT. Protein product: CASSPGRSTDTQYF.

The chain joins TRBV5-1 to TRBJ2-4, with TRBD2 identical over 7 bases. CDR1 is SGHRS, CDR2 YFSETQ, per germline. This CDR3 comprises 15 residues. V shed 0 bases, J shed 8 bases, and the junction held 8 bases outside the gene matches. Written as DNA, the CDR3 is TGCGCCAGCAGCTTGGTTGGGCGGGGGATGGACATTCAGTACTTC. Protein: CASSLVGRGMDIQYF.